This T cell receptor (beta chain) originates from a study of blood T cells in healthy people across ages. The authors drew about 9.5 milliliters of peripheral blood from each donor. Next came a second PCR, run for roughly 7 to 12 cycles, which used a sample-barcoded 5' primer along with a J-beta primer mix. A 12-random-nucleotide template-switch adaptor tagged each cDNA molecule. TCRdb reprocessed the 5' RACE reads with MiXCR, giving one entry per CDR3 protein. In the table there are 1.5 million to 2 million distinct CDR3 sequences, approximately 39% of which are singletons. V dropped 7 bases and J dropped 7 bases, with 5 bases sitting between them. The CDR3 spans 10 residues. In germline, CDR1 is SNHLY, CDR2 FYNNEI. General observations from the study: In older individuals, TCR beta diversity per million T cells was lower, falling roughly linearly with age. Higher diversity, along with more naive CD4+ cells, distinguished long-lived donors from aged donors.

This clonotype was counted only a few times. Its antigen is unknown. This chain joins TRBV2 and TRBJ2-1; D call uncertain. Sequencing input: blood. The source is a human donor in good health. The CDR3 bases are TGTGCCAGCAAGACTAATGAGCAGTTCTTC. Residues: CASKTNEQFF.